These T cell receptor beta chains were read from a single sample in a study of tumor-infiltrating lymphocytes in primary liver carcinoma. TCRdb called the multiplex PCR reads again in MiXCR, with one record for every CDR3 protein. The table lists almost 200,000 distinct CDR3 sequences, about 61% of them singletons. What was sequenced was peripheral blood. Every receptor here comes from a woman aged 60 to 75 with primary liver carcinoma and hepatitis B virus infection. CDR3s include the opening cysteine and the closing phenylalanine or tryptophan. The D gene is left open where the match is weak. Rows give clone size only sometimes, using once, few, many, or a class for an expanded clone.

d_call	v_call	clone_size	j_call	cdr3_nt	cdr3_aa
TRBD1	TRBV6-1	NA	TRBJ1-5	TGTGGCAGCACCCAGACACGGGACAGGGTTTCCAATCAGCCCCAGCATTTT	CGSTQTRDRVSNQPQHF
NA	TRBV2	NA	TRBJ2-5	TGTGCCAGCCGTGTTACGGCGGGGCATCAAGAGACCCAGTACTTC	CASRVTAGHQETQYF
NA	TRBV12-3/TRBV12-4	NA	TRBJ2-1	TGTGCCAGCAGTTTAATCGGTTTCGGCAATGAGCAGTTCTTC	CASSLIGFGNEQFF
TRBD1	TRBV28	NA	TRBJ1-1	TGTGCCGCCCAGGGGGGTGGAATTAACTCTGAAGCTTTCTTT	CAAQGGGINSEAFF
NA	TRBV11-2	NA	TRBJ2-6	TGTTCCAGCAGCTTAGTTGGTCACCCGATAAACTCTGGGGCCAACGTCTTGACTTTC	CSSSLVGHPINSGANVLTF
NA	TRBV11-2	NA	TRBJ2-1	TGTGCCAGGAGCTTTACCCGACTGAGGAGCTCCTACAATGAGCAGTCCTTC	CARSFTRLRSSYNEQSF
TRBD2	TRBV5-1	NA	TRBJ2-3	TGCGCCAGCAGTCCTGGCGCTAGCGGGGCCCGACTCACAGATACGCACTATTTT	CASSPGASGARLTDTHYF
TRBD2	TRBV11-2	NA	TRBJ2-7	TGTGCCAGCAGCCCCGACTTTCCTCGGGAGGACTCCTACGAGCAGTACTTC	CASSPDFPREDSYEQYF
NA	TRBV5-5	many	TRBJ2-2	TGTGCCAGCAGCTTGGAAGGCCGGGACACCGGGGAGCTGTTTTTT	CASSLEGRDTGELFF
NA	TRBV11-2	NA	TRBJ2-7	TGTGCCAGCAGCTTCAGGGACAAGACGAACTACGAACAGTACTTC	CASSFRDKTNYEQYF
NA	TRBV18	NA	TRBJ2-5	TGTGCCAGCTTACCATGGGGTGACCAAGAGACCCAGTACTTC	CASLPWGDQETQYF
NA	TRBV30	NA	TRBJ2-7	TGTGCCTGGTACCAGGGTAAGGAGCAGTACTTC	CAWYQGKEQYF
NA	TRBV28	NA	TRBJ2-5	TGTGCCAGCAGACAGGACCCCGGGGAGACCCAGTACTTC	CASRQDPGETQYF
NA	TRBV28	few	TRBJ1-1	TGTGCCAGCAGCCCTCCGGTAGCCGGGGGTACTGAAGCTTTCTTT	CASSPPVAGGTEAFF